The next 19 T cell receptor beta chains were all read from a single sample in a study of identical twins. Each CDR3 protein is one row after TCRdb ran MiXCR on the 5' RACE reads. The table has fewer than 800,000 distinct CDR3 sequences, under 8.5% seen once. The same specimen was also included in a second study, on yellow fever vaccine responses in identical twins.

The sample consisted of PBMCs. These receptors were obtained from a woman aged 18-30 years in good health.

The chain combines TRBV29-1 with TRBJ2-3; 8 nucleotides match TRBD2. Germline V gene sequence: CDR1 SQVTM, CDR2 ANQGSEA. J gave up 0 bases and V 5 bases, and 4 bases lay outside the gene matches. The CDR3 is 14 amino acids. CDR3 in DNA: TGCAGCGTTCGTCCTAGCGGGAGCACAGATACGCAGTATTTT. Its protein product is CSVRPSGSTDTQYF.

The chain employs TRBV12-3 or TRBV12-4 and TRBJ2-3; 8 bases line up with TRBD2. V lost 6 bases, J lost 4 bases, and 12 bases stayed unmatched. This CDR3 spans 16 amino acids. CDR3 amino acids: CASSLTGLGFADTQYF. The CDR3 region has the DNA TGTGCCAGCAGCTTAACGGGACTAGGTTTTGCAGATACGCAGTATTTT.

This clonotype came up a few times. V gene TRBV4-1 combines with J gene TRBJ2-7; 13 bases agree with TRBD2. With 1 base clipped from V and 2 bases from J, the junction kept 17 bases outside the gene matches. The CDR3 contains 21 residues. Germline lookup yields CDR1 MGHRA and CDR2 YSYEKL. The CDR3 loop reads CASSQVPSGTSGTKTPYEQYF. The CDR3 DNA sequence: TGCGCCAGCAGCCAAGTCCCGTCCGGGACTAGCGGGACTAAAACCCCCTACGAGCAGTACTTC.

The gene calls are TRBV14 and TRBJ2-3, with D possibly matching TRBD1 (6 bases). Germline V gene sequence: CDR1 SGHDN, CDR2 FVKESK. CDR3 length: 16 amino acids. The V and J ends lost 4 bases and 2 bases respectively, with 16 bases between them. CDR3 sequence (DNA): TGTGCCAGCAGCCGAACAATCGGACAGCACACAGATACGCAGTATTTT. Protein: CASSRTIGQHTDTQYF.

This clonotype appeared many times. V and J are TRBV5-1 and TRBJ2-3; tentatively, D is TRBD1 (6 bases). This CDR3 is 14 amino acids long. Trimming stripped 4 bases from V and 2 bases from J, with 11 bases between. Germline V lookup: CDR1 SGHRS, CDR2 YFSETQ. The CDR3 DNA is TGCGCCAGCAGCCCCGGGACACCCACAGATACGCAGTATTTT. This codes for CASSPGTPTDTQYF. Complete variable domain (other parts from reference TRBV5-1 and TRBJ2-3): KAGVTQTPRYLIKTRGQQVTLSCSPISGHRSVSWYQQTPGQGLQFLFEYFSETQRNKGNFPGRFSGRQFSNSRSEMNVSTLELGDSALYLCASSPGTPTDTQYFGPGTRLTVL.

This clonotype was seen repeatedly, ten times or more. The chain has TRBV9 and TRBJ1-1; D gene uncertain. The CDR3 spans 12 residues. Looked up from germline, CDR1 is SGDLS and CDR2 is YYNGEE. Trimming stripped 4 bases from V and 6 bases from J, with 10 bases between. CDR3 amino acids: CASSRLGAEAFF. The CDR3 coding sequence is TGTGCCAGCAGCCGACTTGGGGCTGAAGCTTTCTTT.

The sample holds a few counts of this clonotype. The chain links TRBV27 to TRBJ1-1; D might be TRBD1 (6 bases). V lost 5 bases, J lost 5 bases, and 12 bases lay in between. The CDR3 is made up of 13 amino acids. Germline V gives CDR1 MNHEY, CDR2 SMNVEV (reference sequence). The chain's CDR3 is CASSQIRGTEAFF. The CDR3 coding sequence is TGTGCCAGCAGTCAAATAAGGGGGACTGAAGCTTTCTTT.

This clonotype was picked up many times. This sequence joins TRBV27 and TRBJ2-1; a possible D gene is TRBD2 (6 bases). The CDR3 consists of 15 residues. Germline V lookup: CDR1 MNHEY, CDR2 SMNVEV (reference sequence). V dropped 3 bases and J dropped 8 bases, with 17 bases sitting between them. This CDR3 is CASSFGVTSLDEQFF. CDR3 DNA: TGTGCCAGCAGTTTTGGGGTGACTAGTTTGGATGAGCAGTTCTTC.

The chain uses TRBV15 and TRBJ2-3, with 7 bases fitting TRBD1. Germline V lookup: CDR1 LNHNV, CDR2 YYDKDF (reference sequence). Trimming at V came to 0 bases and at J to 0 bases, leaving 3 bases not matched to a gene. The length of the CDR3 is 16 residues. CDR3 residues: CATSRDGRGSTDTQYF. The CDR3 nucleotides read TGTGCCACCAGCAGAGATGGCAGGGGGAGCACAGATACGCAGTATTTT.

The chain employs TRBV5-6 and TRBJ2-7; D is possibly TRBD2 (5 bases). The CDR3 runs to 13 residues. The V end lost 8 bases, the J end lost 7 bases, and 19 bases lay between the germline ends. Germline loops: CDR1 SGHDT, CDR2 YYEEEE. CDR3 residues: CARSHRRDREQYF. CDR3 coding DNA: TGTGCCAGGAGCCACCGCCGGGATAGGGAGCAGTACTTC.

The J gene is TRBJ1-2, the V gene TRBV7-7; the D gene is possibly TRBD1 (5 bases). Per the germline V gene, CDR1 is SSHAT and CDR2 is FNYEAQ (reference sequence). V lost 5 bases and J lost 8, with 18 bases in between. This CDR3 has 14 amino acids. CDR3 coding DNA: TGTGCCAGCAGCGTATGGACAAGGCCCAGCGGCTACACCTTC. Translated: CASSVWTRPSGYTF.

This sequence joins TRBV15 and TRBJ1-5; D not certain. CDR3 length: 15 residues. CDR1 LNHNV and CDR2 YYDKDF come from the germline V gene (reference sequence). Trimming pared 4 bases from V and 2 bases from J, leaving 12 bases between. The CDR3 region is CATSIGQIGNQPQHF. CDR3 nucleotides: TGTGCCACCAGCATCGGGCAGATAGGCAATCAGCCCCAGCATTTT.

This clonotype has more than one count but fewer than ten. The rearrangement joins TRBV12-3 or TRBV12-4 to TRBJ2-1; 7 bases fit TRBD1. CDR3 length: 14 residues. Losses at the gene ends were 7 bases for V and 4 bases for J; bases not matched to a gene: 7. The CDR3 bases are TGTGCCAGCAACTTAGGGGGACAGTACAATGAGCAGTTCTTC. Translated: CASNLGGQYNEQFF.

The sample holds a few counts of this clonotype. The DNA for the CDR3 is TGTGCCAGTCGGGGGAACAGATTCTACGAGCAGTACTTC. Translating gives CASRGNRFYEQYF. The rearrangement uses TRBV19 and TRBJ2-7; the D gene is possibly TRBD2 (6 bases). CDR1 is LNHDA and CDR2 is SQIVND in the germline V gene (reference sequence). This CDR3 is built from 13 residues. V lost 8 bases, J lost 3 bases, and 14 bases lay in between. The full variable domain, completed using reference TRBV19 and TRBJ2-7, is DGGITQSPKYLFRKEGQNVTLSCEQNLNHDAMYWYRQDPGQGLRLIYYSQIVNDFQKGDIAEGYSVSREKKESFPLTVTSAQKNPTAFYLCASRGNRFYEQYFGPGTRLTVT.

This clonotype turned up a few times. The CDR3 loop reads CATSDPSIAGGTDTQYF. CDR3 sequence (DNA): TGTGCCACCAGTGATCCGTCAATAGCGGGAGGGACAGATACGCAGTATTTT. The V gene is TRBV24-1, the J gene TRBJ2-3; 11 positions match TRBD2. The ends lost 3 bases at V and 3 bases at J; junction bases unmatched: 7. CDR3 length: 17 residues. CDR1 is KGHDR, CDR2 SFDVKD, per germline.

Only a few counts were recorded for this clonotype. Here the CDR3 DNA reads TGTGCCAGCAGCCCTTGGGGCAGGGCCTACGAGCAGTACTTC. Its protein is CASSPWGRAYEQYF. The chain has TRBV12-3 or TRBV12-4 and TRBJ2-7, with TRBD1 as a possible D gene (5 bases). V gave up 6 bases and J gave up 2 bases, with 14 bases separating them. The CDR3 totals 14 residues.

The V call is TRBV7-9, the J call TRBJ2-5, with TRBD2 matching 11 bases. This CDR3 comprises 17 residues. The germline V gene has CDR1 SEHNR and CDR2 FQNEAQ (reference sequence). After removal of 5 bases from V and 3 bases from J, the junction contained 11 bases not matched to a gene. DNA of the CDR3: TGTGCCAGCAGCCCCCCTATAGGACTAGCGGGCAAAGAGACCCAGTACTTC. This encodes CASSPPIGLAGKETQYF.

This clonotype showed up many times. This chain connects TRBV28 to TRBJ2-7; 8 bases line up with TRBD1. After removal of 4 bases from V and 3 bases from J, the junction contained 11 bases not matched to a gene. Germline CDR1 is MDHEN and CDR2 is SYDVKM. The CDR3 is 16 amino acids. CDR3 amino acids: CASSSSLFGQGYEQYV. CDR3 DNA sequence: TGTGCCAGCAGTTCAAGTCTTTTTGGACAGGGCTACGAGCAGTACGTC.

The chain employs TRBV11-1 and TRBJ2-5; 11 nucleotides line up with TRBD2. After removal of 3 bases from V and 5 bases from J, the junction contained 14 bases not matched to a gene. The CDR3 spans 18 residues. Germline values: CDR1 SGHAT, CDR2 FQDESV (reference sequence). CDR3: CASSFRLAGGSTKETQYF. DNA of the CDR3: TGTGCCAGCAGCTTTAGGCTAGCGGGAGGATCAACCAAGGAGACCCAGTACTTC. Based on the CDR3 plus reference TRBV11-1 and TRBJ2-5, the full variable domain is EAEVAQSPRYKITEKSQAVAFWCDPISGHATLYWYRQILGQGPELLVQFQDESVVDDSQLPKDRFSAERLKGVDSTLKIQPAELGDSAMYLCASSFRLAGGSTKETQYFGPGTRLLVL.